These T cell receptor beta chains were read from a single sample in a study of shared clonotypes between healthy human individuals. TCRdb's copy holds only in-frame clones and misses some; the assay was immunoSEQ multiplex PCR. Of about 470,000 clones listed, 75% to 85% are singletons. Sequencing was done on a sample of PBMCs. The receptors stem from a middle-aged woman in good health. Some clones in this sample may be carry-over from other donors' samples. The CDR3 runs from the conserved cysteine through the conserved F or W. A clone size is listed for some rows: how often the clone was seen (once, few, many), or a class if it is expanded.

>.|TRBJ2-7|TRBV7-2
CASSYATDSYEQYF
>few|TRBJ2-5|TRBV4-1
CASSQGVLITARRETQYF
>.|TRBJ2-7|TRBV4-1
CASSQEVGLAIKQYF
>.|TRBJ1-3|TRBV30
CAWSVEGNTIYF
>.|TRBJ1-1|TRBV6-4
CASSEDLNTEAFF
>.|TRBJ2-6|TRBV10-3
CAISEASGANVLTF
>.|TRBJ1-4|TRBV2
CASSRGRGEKLFF
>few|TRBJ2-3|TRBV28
CASSRVGQVTDTQYF
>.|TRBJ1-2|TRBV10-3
CAISDSDGYTF
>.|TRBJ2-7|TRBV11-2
CASTGRAYEQYF
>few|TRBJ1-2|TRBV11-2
CASSLDIGGYTF
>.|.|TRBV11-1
CASSFDRLYEQYF
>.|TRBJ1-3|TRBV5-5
CASSLDSGNTIYF
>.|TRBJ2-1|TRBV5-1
CASSPGLTYNEQFF
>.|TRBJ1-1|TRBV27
CASSLTGHTEAFF
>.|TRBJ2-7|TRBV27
CASSRLAGGLSYEQYF
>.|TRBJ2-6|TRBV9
CASSAIAANSGANVLTF
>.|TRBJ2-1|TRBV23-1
CASSQSGRMGSNEQFF
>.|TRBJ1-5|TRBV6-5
CASRDGQGYQPQHF
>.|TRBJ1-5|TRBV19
CASSPFGDYNQPQHF
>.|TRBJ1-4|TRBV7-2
CASSLAPGQGEKLFF
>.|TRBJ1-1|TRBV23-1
CASSPPGIMNTEAFF
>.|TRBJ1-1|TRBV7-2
CASSLVGGFGTEAFF
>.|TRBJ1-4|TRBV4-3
CASSQDRATNEKLFF
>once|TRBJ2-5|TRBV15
CATSRDKRETQYF
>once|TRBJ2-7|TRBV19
CASSRSGSRTYEQYF
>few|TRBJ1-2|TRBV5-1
CASSLGNGNYGYTF
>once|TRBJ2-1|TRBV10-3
CAISESTPGREQFF
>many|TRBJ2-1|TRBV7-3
CASSLSGGGSYNEQFF
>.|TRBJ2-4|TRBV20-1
CSASRGNIQYF
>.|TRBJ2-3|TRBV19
CASSIGGGLAVSTDTQYF
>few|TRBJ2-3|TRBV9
CASSGLAGGGTDTQYF
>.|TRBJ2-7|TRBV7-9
CASSSWTSGRAYEQYF
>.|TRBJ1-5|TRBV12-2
CASRLDGSQPQHF
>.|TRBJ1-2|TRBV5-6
CASSSPSNGYTF
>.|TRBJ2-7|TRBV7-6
CASPLSLDYEQYF
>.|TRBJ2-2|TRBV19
CASVGQNTGELFF
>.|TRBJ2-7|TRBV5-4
CASSTPDGNSYEQYF
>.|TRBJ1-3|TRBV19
CASTMGQLTGNTIYF
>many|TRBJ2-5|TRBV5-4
CASSLVPRETQYF
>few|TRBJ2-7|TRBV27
CASSRRDGQQYF
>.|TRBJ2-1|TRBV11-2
CASSLRLAGGNEQFF
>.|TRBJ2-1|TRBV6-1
CASSSIRAANEQFF
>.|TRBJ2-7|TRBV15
CATTISSGGPYEQYF
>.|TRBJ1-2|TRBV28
CASSLAELIPGQNGYTF
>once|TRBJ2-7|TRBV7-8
CASSTQTSGFSSEQYF